The following is a TCR beta chain sequence with its context. The CDR3 runs 16 residues. Looked up from germline, CDR1 is KGHSH and CDR2 is LQKENI. V shed 0 bases, J shed 5 bases, and the junction held 5 bases outside the gene matches. This record belongs to a study of T cell changes during pregnancy in multiple sclerosis. Method: immunoSEQ multiplex PCR; TCRdb's copy keeps in-frame clones and lacks some. The sample gives under 70,000 clones, roughly 89% of which show up once; approximately 2% is in the top ten. The TCR sequence derives from a female donor in good health, enrolled as a control in a pregnancy study. Sequencing was performed on peripheral blood, taken in the third trimester of pregnancy. The V gene is TRBV18, the J gene TRBJ2-1; 9 bases agree with TRBD1. CDR3 sequence reads: CASSPPGTGTNNEQFF. The CDR3 DNA is TGTGCCAGCTCACCACCCGGGACAGGGACCAACAATGAGCAGTTCTTC.